This TCR beta chain was identified in a study of control samples from healthy donors and cancer patients. Germline CDR1 is LGHNA and CDR2 is YSLEER. Unmatched junction bases numbered 12, after V lost 0 bases and J lost 5 bases. This CDR3 region has 18 residues. TCRdb's table, derived via immunoSEQ multiplex PCR, lists solely in-frame clones and lacks some. The data contain roughly 120,000 clones, around 93% of them singletons. The material sequenced was PBMCs. V gene TRBV4-3 combines with J gene TRBJ2-2; TRBD2 aligns across 7 bases. The clonotype comes from a man over 45 with head and neck cancer. CDR3 sequence reads: CASSQDLGYGGRTGELFF. The CDR3 DNA follows: TGCGCCAGCAGCCAAGATCTGGGGTACGGGGGGAGGACCGGGGAGCTGTTTTTT.